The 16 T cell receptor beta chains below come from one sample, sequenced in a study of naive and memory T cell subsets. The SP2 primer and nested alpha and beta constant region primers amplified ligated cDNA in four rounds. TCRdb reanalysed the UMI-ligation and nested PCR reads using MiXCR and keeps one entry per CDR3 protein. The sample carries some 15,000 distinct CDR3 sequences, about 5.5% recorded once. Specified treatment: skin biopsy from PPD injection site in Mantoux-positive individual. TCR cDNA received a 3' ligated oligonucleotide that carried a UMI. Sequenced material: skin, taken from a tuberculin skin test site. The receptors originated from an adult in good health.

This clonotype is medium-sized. The CDR3 sequence is CASSQDPAAESGELFF. The CDR3 DNA is TGTGCCAGCAGCCAAGATCCGGCCGCCGAGTCCGGGGAGCTGTTTTTT. V is TRBV4-2 and J is TRBJ2-2; D ambiguous. The V end lost 0 bases, the J end lost 6 bases, and 14 bases lay between the germline ends. The germline CDR1 and CDR2 sequences are LGHNA and YNFKEQ. This CDR3 has 16 residues.

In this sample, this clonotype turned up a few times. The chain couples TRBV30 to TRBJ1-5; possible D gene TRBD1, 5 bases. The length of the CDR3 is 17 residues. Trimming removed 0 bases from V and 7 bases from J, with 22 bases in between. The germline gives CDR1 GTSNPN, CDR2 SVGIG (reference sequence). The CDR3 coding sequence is TGTGCCTGGAGTGTAAGGTATGGGACCCCCGGGTTCCAGCCCCAGCATTTT. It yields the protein CAWSVRYGTPGFQPQHF.

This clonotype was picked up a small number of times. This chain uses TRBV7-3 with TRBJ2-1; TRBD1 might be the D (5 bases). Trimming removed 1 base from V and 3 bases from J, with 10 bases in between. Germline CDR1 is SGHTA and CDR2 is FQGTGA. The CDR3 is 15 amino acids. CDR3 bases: TGTGCCAGCAGCTTAAGGCAGGGCCGCTACAATGAGCAGTTCTTC. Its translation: CASSLRQGRYNEQFF.

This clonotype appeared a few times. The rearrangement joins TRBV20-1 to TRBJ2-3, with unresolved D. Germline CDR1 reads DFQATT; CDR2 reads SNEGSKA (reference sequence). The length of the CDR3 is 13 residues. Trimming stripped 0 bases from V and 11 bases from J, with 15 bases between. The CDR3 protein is CSARDFPSLLQYF. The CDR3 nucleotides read TGCAGTGCTAGAGATTTCCCCTCCTTATTGCAGTATTTT.

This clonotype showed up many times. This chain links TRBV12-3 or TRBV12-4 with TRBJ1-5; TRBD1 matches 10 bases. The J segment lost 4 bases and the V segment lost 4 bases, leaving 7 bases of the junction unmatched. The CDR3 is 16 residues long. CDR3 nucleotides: TGTGCCAGCAGTTCACCGGCGGGACAGGGGAATCAGCCCCAGCATTTT. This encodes CASSSPAGQGNQPQHF.

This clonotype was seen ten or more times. CDR3: CASSLVRGGSGANVLTF. The CDR3 DNA is TGTGCCAGCAGCTTAGTACGGGGCGGTTCTGGGGCCAACGTCCTGACTTTC. The V and J genes are TRBV7-8 and TRBJ2-6; TRBD1 or TRBD2 may be the D gene (5 bases each). Trimming stripped 1 base from V and 1 base from J, with 11 bases between. CDR1 and CDR2 from the germline V gene are SGHVS and FQNEAQ. This CDR3 is built from 17 residues.

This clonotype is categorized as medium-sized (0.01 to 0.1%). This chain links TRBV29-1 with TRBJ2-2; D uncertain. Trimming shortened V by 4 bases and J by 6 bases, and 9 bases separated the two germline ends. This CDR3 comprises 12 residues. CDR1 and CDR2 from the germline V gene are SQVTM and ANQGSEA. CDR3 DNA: TGCAGCGTTGTAGGCCCGGCCGGGGAGCTGTTTTTT. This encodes CSVVGPAGELFF.

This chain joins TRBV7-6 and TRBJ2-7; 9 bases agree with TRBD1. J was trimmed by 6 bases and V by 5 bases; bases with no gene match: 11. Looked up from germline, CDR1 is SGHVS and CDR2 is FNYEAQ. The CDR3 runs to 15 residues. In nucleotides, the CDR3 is TGTGCCAGCAGCCCGGCCGGGACAGGGTTCGGCGAGCAGTACTTC. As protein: CASSPAGTGFGEQYF.

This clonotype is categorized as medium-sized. CDR3 protein: CSAPDPKRSYEQYF. DNA for the CDR3: TGCAGTGCTCCCGACCCGAAACGCTCCTACGAGCAGTACTTC. The V call is TRBV20-1, the J call TRBJ2-7; D remains unclear. V gave up 5 bases and J gave up 0 bases, with 14 bases separating them. The germline V gene encodes CDR1 DFQATT and CDR2 SNEGSKA (reference sequence). The CDR3 runs 14 residues.

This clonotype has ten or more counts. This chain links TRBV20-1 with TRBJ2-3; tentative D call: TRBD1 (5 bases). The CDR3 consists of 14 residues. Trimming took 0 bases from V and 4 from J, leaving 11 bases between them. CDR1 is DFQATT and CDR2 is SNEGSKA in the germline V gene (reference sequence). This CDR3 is CSARDFQGADTQYF. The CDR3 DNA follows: TGCAGTGCTAGAGATTTCCAGGGCGCAGATACGCAGTATTTT.

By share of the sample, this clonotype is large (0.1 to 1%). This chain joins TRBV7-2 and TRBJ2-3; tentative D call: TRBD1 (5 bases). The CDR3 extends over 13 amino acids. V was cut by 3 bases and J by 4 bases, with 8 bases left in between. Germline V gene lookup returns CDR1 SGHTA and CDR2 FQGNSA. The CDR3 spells CASSFLGADTQYF. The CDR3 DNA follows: TGTGCCAGCAGCTTCCTAGGGGCAGATACGCAGTATTTT.

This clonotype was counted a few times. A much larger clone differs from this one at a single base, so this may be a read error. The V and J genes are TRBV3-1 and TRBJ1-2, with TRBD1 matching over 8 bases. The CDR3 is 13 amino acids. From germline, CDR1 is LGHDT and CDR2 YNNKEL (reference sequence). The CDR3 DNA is TGTGTCAGCACCCCGACAGGGGTTGATGGCTACACCTTC. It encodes CVSTPTGVDGYTF.

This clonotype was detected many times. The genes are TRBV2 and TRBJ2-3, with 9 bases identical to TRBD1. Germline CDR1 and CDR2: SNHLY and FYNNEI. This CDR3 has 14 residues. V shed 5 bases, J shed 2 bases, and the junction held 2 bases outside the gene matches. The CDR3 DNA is TGTGCCAGCAGTCGGGACAGGGTCACAGATACGCAGTATTTT. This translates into CASSRDRVTDTQYF.

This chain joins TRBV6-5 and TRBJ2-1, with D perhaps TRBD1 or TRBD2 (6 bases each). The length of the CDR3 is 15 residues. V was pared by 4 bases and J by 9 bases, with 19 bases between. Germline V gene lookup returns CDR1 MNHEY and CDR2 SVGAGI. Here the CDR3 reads CASSSLRRGKGEQFF. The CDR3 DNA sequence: TGTGCCAGCAGTTCCCTAAGGAGGGGGAAAGGTGAGCAGTTCTTC.

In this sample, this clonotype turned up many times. CDR3 coding DNA: TGCGCCAGCAGCCTACAGGGGGTAAGCTACGAGCAGTACTTC. It yields the protein CASSLQGVSYEQYF. The rearrangement links TRBV4-1 to TRBJ2-7, with 8 nucleotides matching TRBD1. Per the germline V gene, CDR1 is MGHRA and CDR2 is YSYEKL. V shed 4 bases, J shed 3 bases, and the junction held 5 bases outside the gene matches. This CDR3 region has 14 residues.

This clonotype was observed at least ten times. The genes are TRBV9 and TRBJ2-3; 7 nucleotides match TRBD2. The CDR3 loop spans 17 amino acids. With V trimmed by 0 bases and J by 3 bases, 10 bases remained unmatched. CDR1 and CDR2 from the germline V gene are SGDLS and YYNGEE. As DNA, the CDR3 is TGTGCCAGCAGCGTAGGGGTCGGGGGGAGGAAAACAGATACGCAGTATTTT. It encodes CASSVGVGGRKTDTQYF.